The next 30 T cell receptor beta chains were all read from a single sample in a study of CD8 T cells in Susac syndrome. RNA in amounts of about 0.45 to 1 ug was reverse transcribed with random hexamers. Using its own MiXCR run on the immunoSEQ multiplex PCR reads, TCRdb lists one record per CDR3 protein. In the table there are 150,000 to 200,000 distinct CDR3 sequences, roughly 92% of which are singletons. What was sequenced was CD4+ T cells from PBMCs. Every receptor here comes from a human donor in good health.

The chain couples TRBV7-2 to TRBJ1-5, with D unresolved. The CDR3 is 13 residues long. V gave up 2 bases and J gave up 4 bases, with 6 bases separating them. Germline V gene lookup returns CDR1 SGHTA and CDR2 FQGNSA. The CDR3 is CASSLSPNQPQHF. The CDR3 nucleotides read TGTGCCAGCAGCTTAAGTCCAAATCAGCCCCAGCATTTT. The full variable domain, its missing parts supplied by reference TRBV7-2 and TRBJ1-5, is GAGVSQSPSNKVTEKGKDVELRCDPISGHTALYWYRQSLGQGLEFLIYFQGNSAPDKSGLPSDRFSAERTGGSVSTLTIQRTQQEDSAVYLCASSLSPNQPQHFGDGTRLSIL.

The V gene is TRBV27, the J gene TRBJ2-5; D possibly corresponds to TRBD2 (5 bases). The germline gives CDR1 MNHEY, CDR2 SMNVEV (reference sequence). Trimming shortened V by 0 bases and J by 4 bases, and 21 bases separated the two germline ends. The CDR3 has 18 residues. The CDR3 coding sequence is TGTGCCAGCAGTTTATCCCGACTTTTACTTAGAGGGCCAGAGACCCAGTACTTC. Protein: CASSLSRLLLRGPETQYF.

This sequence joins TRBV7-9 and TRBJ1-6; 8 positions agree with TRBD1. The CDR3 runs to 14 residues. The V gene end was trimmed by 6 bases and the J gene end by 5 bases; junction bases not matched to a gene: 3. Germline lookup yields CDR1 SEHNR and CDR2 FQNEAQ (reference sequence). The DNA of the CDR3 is TGTGCCAGCAGGAAACAGGGGGATAATTCACCCCTCCACTTT. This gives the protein CASRKQGDNSPLHF.

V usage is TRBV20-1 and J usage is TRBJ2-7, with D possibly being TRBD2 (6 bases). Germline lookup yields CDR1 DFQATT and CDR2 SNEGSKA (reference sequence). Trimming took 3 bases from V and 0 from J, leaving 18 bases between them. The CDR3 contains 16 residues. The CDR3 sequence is CSARPLGGALSYEQYF. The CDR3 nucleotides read TGCAGTGCTAGGCCGCTCGGCGGGGCCCTCTCCTACGAGCAGTACTTC.

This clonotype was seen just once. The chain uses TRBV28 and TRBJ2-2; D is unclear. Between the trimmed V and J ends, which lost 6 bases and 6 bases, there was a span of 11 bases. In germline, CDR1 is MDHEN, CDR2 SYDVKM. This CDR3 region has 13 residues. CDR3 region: CASRRTRSGELFF. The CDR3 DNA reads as TGTGCCAGCAGGCGAACAAGATCCGGGGAGCTGTTTTTT.

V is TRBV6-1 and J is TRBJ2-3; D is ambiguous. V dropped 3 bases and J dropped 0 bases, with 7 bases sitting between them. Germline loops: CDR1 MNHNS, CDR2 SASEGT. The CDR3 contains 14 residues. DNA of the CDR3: TGTGCCAGCAGTGACTACTTAAGCACAGATACGCAGTATTTT. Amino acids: CASSDYLSTDTQYF.

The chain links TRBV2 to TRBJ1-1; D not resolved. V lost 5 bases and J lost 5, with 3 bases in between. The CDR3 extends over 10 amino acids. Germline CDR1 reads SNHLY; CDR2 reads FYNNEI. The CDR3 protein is CASSWTEAFF. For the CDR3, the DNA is TGTGCCAGCAGTTGGACTGAAGCTTTCTTT.

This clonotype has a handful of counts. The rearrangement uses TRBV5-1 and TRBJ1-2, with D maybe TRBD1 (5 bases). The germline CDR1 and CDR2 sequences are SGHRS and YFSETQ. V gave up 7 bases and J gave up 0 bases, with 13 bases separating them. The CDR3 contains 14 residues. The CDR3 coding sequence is TGCGCCAGCCGAGCAGGGTTAGCTAACTATGGCTACACCTTC. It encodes CASRAGLANYGYTF.

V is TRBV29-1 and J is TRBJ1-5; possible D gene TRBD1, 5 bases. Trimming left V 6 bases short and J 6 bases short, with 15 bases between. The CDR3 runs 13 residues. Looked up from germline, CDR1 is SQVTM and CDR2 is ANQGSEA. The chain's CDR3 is CSVRTGRSQPQHF. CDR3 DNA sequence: TGCAGCGTAAGGACGGGACGGAGTCAGCCCCAGCATTTT. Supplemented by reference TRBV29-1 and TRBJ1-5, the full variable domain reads SAVISQKPSRDICQRGTSLTIQCQVDSQVTMMFWYRQQPGQSLTLIATANQGSEATYESGFVIDKFPISRPNLTFSTLTVSNMSPEDSSIYLCSVRTGRSQPQHFGDGTRLSIL.

The CDR3 loop reads CASSRSQETQYF. The CDR3 DNA reads as TGCGCCAGCAGCAGAAGCCAAGAGACCCAGTACTTC. The chain couples TRBV5-1 to TRBJ2-5; D gene unclear. The germline V and J ends were trimmed by 4 bases and 1 base, with 5 bases remaining between them. The length of the CDR3 is 12 residues. Germline V CDR1 and CDR2: SGHRS, YFSETQ.

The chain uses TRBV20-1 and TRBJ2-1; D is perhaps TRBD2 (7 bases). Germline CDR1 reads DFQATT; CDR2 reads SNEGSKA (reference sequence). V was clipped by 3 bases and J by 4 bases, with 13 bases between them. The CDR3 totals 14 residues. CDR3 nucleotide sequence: TGCAGTGCTAGGGGGGGGAGGGGGTACAATGAGCAGTTCTTC. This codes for CSARGGRGYNEQFF.

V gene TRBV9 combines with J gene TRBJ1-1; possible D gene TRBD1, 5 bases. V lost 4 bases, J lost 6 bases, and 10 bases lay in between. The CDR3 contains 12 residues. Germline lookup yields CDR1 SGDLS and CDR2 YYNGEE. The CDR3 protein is CASSRGTAEAFF. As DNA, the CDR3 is TGTGCCAGCAGCCGCGGGACCGCTGAAGCTTTCTTT.

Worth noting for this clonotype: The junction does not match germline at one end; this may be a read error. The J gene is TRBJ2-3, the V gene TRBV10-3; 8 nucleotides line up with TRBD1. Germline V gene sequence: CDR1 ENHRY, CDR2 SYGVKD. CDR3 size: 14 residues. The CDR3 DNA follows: TGTGCCATCAAAGGGGGGACAGGAACAGATTCGCAGTATTTT. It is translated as CAIKGGTGTDSQYF.

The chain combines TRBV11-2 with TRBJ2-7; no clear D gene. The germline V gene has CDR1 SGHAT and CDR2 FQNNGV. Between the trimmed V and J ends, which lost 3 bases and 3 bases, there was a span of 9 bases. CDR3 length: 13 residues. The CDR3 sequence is CASSFGRNYEQYV. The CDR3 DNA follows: TGTGCCAGCAGCTTTGGCAGGAACTACGAGCAGTACGTC.

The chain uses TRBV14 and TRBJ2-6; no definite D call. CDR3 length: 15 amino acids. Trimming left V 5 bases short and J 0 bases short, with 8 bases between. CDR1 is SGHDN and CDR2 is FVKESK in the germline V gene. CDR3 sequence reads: CASSYVGSGANVLTF. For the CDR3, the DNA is TGTGCCAGCAGCTATGTTGGCTCTGGGGCCAACGTCCTGACTTTC. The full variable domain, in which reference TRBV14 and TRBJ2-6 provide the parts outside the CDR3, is EAGVTQFPSHSVIEKGQTVTLRCDPISGHDNLYWYRRVMGKEIKFLLHFVKESKQDESGMPNNRFLAERTGGTYSTLKVQPAELEDSGVYFCASSYVGSGANVLTFGAGSRLTVL.

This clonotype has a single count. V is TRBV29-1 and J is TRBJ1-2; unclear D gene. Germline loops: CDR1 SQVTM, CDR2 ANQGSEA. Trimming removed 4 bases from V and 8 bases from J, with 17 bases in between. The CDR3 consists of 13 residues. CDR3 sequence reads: CSVVPLGSSGYTF. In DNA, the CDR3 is TGCAGCGTTGTCCCCCTTGGTAGTAGCGGCTACACCTTC.

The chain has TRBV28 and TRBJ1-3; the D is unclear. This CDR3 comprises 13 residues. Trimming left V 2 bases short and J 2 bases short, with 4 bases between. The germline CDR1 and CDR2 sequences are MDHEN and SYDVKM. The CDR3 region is CASSLVAGNTIYF. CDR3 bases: TGTGCCAGCAGTTTAGTTGCTGGAAACACCATATATTTT.

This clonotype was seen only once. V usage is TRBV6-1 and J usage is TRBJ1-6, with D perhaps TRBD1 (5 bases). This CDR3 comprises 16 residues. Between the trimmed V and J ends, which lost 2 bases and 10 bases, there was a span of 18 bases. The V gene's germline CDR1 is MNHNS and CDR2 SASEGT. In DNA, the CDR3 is TGTGCCAGCAGTGAAAGGGCAGGGCTGGGGCGGTCACCCCTCCACTTT. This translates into CASSERAGLGRSPLHF.

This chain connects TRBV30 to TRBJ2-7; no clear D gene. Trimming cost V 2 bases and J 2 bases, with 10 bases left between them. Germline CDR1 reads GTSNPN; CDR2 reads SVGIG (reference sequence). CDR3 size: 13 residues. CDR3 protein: CAWSPNSPYEQYF. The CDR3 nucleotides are TGTGCCTGGAGTCCTAACTCCCCCTACGAGCAGTACTTC.

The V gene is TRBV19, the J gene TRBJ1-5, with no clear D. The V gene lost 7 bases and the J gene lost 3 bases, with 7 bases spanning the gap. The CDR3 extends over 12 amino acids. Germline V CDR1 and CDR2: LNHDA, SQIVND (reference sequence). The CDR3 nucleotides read TGTGCCAGTATTGGGATCAATCAGCCCCAGCATTTT. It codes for CASIGINQPQHF.

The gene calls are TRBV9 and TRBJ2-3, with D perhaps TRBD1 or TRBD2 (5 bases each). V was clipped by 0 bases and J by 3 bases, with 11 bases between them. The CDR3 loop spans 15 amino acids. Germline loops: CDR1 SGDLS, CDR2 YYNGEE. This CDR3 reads CASSVDPRGTDTQYF. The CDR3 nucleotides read TGTGCCAGCAGCGTAGATCCGAGGGGTACAGATACGCAGTATTTT.

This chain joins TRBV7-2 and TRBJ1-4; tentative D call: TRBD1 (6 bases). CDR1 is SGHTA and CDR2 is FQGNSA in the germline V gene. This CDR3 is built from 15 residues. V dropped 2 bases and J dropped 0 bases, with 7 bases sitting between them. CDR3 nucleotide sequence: TGTGCCAGCAGCTTACCAGGGGCAACTAATGAAAAACTGTTTTTT. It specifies CASSLPGATNEKLFF.

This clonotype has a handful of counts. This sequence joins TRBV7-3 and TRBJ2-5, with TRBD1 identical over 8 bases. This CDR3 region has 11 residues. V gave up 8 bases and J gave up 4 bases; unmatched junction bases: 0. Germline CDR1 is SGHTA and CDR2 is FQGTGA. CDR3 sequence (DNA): TGTGCCAGCGGACAGGGAGAGACCCAGTACTTC. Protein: CASGQGETQYF.

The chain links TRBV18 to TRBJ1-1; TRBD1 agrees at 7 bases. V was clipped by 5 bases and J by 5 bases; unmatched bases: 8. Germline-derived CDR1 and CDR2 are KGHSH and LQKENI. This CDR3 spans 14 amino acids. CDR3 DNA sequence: TGTGCCAGCTCAGAGAGACAGGGATTAACTGAAGCTTTCTTT. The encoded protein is CASSERQGLTEAFF.

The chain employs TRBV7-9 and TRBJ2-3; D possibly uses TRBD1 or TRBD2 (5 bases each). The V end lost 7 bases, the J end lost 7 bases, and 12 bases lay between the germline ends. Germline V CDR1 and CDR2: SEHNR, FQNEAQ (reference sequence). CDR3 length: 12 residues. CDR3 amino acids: CASTTGTNTQYF. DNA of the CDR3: TGTGCCAGCACAACCGGGACCAATACGCAGTATTTT. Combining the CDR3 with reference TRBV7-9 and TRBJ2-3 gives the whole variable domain DTGVSQNPRHKITKRGQNVTFRCDPISEHNRLYWYRQTLGQGPEFLTYFQNEAQLEKSRLLSDRFSAERPKGSFSTLEIQRTEQGDSAMYLCASTTGTNTQYFGPGTRLTVL.

In DNA, the CDR3 is TGTGCCAGCAGTGGTCGACAGGGTGGCGAAGCTTTCTTT. It codes for CASSGRQGGEAFF. The V gene is TRBV2, the J gene TRBJ1-1; 7 bases agree with TRBD1. The CDR3 consists of 13 residues. The junction had 7 bases not matched to a gene; V was cut back by 4 bases and J by 8 bases. Germline CDR1 is SNHLY and CDR2 is FYNNEI.

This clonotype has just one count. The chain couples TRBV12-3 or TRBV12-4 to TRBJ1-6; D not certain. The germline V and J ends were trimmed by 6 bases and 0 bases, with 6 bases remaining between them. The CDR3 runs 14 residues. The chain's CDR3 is CASRSSSYNSPLHF. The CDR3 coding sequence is TGTGCCAGCAGATCTAGCTCCTATAATTCACCCCTCCACTTT.

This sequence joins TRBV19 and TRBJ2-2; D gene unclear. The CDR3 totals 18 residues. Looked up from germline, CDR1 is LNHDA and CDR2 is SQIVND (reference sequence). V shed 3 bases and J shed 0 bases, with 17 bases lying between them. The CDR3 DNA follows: TGTGCCAGTAGTATTCCTCCAACGTTCCGCGCGAACACCGGGGAGCTGTTTTTT. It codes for CASSIPPTFRANTGELFF.

The CDR3 region is CASSRGGTEIYGYTF. Written as DNA, the CDR3 is TGTGCCAGCAGTCGGGGGGGGACCGAGATATATGGCTACACCTTC. The chain employs TRBV12-3 or TRBV12-4 and TRBJ1-2; a weak D match, TRBD1 (5 bases). V lost 5 bases and J lost 5, with 18 bases in between. There are 15 residues in the CDR3.

Here the CDR3 reads CASSPTPLAGVLSAVTGELFF. The CDR3 DNA sequence: TGTGCCAGCAGTCCAACCCCCCTAGCGGGGGTACTCTCCGCGGTGACCGGGGAGCTGTTTTTT. The chain employs TRBV27 and TRBJ2-2, with 10 bases that match TRBD2. The CDR3 runs 21 residues. Germline loops: CDR1 MNHEY, CDR2 SMNVEV (reference sequence). The junction had 23 bases not matched to a gene; V was cut back by 5 bases and J by 5 bases.